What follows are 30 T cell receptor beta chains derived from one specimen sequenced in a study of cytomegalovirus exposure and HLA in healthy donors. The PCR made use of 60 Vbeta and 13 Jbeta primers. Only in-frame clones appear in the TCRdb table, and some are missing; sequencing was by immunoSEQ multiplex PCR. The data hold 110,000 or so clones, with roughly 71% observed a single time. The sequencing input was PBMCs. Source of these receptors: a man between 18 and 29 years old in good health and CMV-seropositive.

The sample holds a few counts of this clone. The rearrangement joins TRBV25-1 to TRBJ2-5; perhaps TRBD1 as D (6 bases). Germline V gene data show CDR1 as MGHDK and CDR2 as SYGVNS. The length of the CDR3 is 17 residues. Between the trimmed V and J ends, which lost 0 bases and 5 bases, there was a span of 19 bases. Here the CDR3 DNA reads TGTGCCAGCAGTGAATATAACAACCAGGGGATATTGGAGACCCAGTACTTC. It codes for CASSEYNNQGILETQYF.

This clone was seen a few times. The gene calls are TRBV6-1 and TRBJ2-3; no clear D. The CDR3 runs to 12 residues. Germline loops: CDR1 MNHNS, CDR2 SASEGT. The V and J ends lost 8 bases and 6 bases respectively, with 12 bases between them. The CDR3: CASLSVSDTQYF. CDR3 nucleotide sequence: TGTGCCAGCCTATCCGTATCGGATACGCAGTATTTT.

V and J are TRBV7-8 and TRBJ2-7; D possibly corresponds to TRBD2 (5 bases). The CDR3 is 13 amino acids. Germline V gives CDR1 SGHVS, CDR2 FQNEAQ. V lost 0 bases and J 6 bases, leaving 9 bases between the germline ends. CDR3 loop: CASSLAGSGEQYV. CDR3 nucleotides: TGTGCCAGCAGCTTAGCCGGCAGCGGCGAGCAGTACGTC.

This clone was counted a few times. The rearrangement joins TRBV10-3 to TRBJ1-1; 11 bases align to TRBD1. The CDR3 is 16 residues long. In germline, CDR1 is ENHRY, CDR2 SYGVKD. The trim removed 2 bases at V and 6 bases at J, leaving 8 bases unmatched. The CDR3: CAISEQDRTGGPEAFF. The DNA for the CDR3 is TGTGCCATCAGTGAGCAGGACCGGACAGGGGGCCCTGAAGCTTTCTTT.

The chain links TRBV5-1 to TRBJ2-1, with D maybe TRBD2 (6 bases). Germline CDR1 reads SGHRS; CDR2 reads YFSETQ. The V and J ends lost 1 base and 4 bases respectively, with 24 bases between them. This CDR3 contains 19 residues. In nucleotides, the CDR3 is TGCGCCAGCAGCTTGCCGCGGATGGCACGCGGGGAGCGTTACAATGAGCAGTTCTTC. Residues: CASSLPRMARGERYNEQFF.

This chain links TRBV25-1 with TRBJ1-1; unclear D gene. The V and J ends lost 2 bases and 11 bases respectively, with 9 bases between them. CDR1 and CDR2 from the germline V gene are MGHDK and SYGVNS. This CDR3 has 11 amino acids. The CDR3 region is CASSEQAAAFF. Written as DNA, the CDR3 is TGTGCCAGCAGTGAACAGGCTGCGGCTTTCTTT.

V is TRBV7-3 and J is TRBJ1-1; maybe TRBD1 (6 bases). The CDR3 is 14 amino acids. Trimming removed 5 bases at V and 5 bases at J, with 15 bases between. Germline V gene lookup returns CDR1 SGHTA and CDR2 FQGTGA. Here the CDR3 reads CASSHGGAGTEAFF. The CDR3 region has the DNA TGTGCCAGCAGCCATGGGGGGGCAGGGACTGAAGCTTTCTTT.

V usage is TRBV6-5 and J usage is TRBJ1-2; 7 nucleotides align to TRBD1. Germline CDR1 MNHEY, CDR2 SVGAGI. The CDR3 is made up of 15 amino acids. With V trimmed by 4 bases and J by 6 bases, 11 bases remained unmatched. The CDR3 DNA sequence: TGTGCCAGCAGTTCAATAGGGGGCAAGCTCCATGGCTACACCTTC. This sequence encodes CASSSIGGKLHGYTF.

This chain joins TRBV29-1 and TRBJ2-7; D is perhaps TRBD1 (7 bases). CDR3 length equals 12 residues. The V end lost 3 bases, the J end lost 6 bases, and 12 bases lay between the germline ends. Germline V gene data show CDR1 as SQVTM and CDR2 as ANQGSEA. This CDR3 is CSVESGGGEQYF. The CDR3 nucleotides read TGCAGCGTTGAGTCAGGGGGAGGCGAGCAGTACTTC.

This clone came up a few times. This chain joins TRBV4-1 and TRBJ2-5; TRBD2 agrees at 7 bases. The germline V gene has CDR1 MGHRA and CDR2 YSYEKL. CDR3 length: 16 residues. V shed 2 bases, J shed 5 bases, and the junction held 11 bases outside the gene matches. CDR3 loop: CASSQNNLLGGETQYF. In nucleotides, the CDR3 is TGCGCCAGCAGCCAAAATAACTTGCTGGGAGGGGAGACCCAGTACTTC.

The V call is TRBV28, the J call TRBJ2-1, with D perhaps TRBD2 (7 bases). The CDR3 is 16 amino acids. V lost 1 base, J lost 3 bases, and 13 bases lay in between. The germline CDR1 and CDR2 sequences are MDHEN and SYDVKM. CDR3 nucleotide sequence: TGTGCCAGCAGTTTATCAAGGGGGGGGGACTACAATGAGCAGTTCTTC. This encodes CASSLSRGGDYNEQFF.

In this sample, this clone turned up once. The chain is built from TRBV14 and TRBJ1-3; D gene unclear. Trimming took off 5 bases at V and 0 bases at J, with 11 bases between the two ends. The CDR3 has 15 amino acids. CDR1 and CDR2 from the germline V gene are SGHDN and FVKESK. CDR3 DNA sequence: TGTGCCAGCAGCGCCGGGAGCCTCTCTGGAAACACCATATATTTT. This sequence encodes CASSAGSLSGNTIYF.

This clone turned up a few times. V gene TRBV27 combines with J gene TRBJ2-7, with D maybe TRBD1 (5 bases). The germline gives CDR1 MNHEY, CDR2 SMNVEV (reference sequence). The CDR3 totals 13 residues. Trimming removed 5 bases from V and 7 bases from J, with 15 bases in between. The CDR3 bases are TGTGCCAGCAGTCCTCGTGTCAGGGTGGAGCAGTACTTC. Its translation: CASSPRVRVEQYF.

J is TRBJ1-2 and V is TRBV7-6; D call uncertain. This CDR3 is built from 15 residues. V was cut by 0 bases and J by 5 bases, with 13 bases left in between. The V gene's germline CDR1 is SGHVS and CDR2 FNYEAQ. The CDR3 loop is CASSLAYGGSYGYTF. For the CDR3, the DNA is TGTGCCAGCAGCTTAGCGTATGGCGGATCATATGGCTACACCTTC.

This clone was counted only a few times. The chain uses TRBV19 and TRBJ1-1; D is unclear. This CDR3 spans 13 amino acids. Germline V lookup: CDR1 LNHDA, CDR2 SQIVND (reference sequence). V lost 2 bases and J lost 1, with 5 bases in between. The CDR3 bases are TGTGCCAGTAGTATATTCGGGAACACTGAAGCTTTCTTT. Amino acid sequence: CASSIFGNTEAFF.

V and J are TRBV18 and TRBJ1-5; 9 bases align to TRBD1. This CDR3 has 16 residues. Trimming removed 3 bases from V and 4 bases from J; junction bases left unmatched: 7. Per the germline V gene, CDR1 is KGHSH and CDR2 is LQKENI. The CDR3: CASSPTGQGINQPQHF. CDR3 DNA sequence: TGTGCCAGCTCACCGACGGGACAGGGAATAAATCAGCCCCAGCATTTT.

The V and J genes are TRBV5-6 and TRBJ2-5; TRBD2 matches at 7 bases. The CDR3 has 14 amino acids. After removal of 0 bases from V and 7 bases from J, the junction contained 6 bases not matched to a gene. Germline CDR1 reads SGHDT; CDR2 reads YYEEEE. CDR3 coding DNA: TGTGCCAGCAGCTTGGAAGGACCGGGGGGGACCCAGTACTTC. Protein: CASSLEGPGGTQYF.

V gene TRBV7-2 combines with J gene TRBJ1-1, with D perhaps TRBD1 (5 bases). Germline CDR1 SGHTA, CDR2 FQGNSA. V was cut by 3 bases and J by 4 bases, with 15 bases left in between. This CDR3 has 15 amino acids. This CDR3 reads CASSLSPGPITEAFF. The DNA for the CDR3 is TGTGCCAGCAGCTTGAGTCCAGGGCCGATCACTGAAGCTTTCTTT.

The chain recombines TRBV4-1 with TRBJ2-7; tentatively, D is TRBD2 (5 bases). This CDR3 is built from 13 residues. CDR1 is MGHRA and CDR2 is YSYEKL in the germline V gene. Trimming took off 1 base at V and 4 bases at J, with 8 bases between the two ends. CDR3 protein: CASSQAPGYEQYF. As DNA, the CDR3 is TGCGCCAGCAGCCAAGCTCCGGGATACGAGCAGTACTTC.

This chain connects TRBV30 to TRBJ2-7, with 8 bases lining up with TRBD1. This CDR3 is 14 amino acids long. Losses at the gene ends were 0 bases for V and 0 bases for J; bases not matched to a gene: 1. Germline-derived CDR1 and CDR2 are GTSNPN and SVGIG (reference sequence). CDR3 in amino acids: CAWSVQGGSYEQYF. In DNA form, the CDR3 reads TGTGCCTGGAGTGTACAGGGGGGCTCCTACGAGCAGTACTTC.

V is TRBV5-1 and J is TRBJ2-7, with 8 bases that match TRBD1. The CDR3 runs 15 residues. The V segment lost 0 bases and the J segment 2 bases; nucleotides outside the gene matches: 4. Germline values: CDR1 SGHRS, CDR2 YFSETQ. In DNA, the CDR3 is TGCGCCAGCAGCTTGGGGGTGACAGGGGCCTACGAGCAGTACTTC. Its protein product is CASSLGVTGAYEQYF.

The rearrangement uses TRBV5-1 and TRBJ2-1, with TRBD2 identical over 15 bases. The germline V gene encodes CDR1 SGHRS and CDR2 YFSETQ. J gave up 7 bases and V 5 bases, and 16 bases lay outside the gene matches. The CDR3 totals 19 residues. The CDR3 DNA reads TGCGCCAGCAGTCGGACTAGCGGGGGGGGCGGGGGCCCTAAGAATGAGCAGTTCTTC. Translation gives CASSRTSGGGGGPKNEQFF.

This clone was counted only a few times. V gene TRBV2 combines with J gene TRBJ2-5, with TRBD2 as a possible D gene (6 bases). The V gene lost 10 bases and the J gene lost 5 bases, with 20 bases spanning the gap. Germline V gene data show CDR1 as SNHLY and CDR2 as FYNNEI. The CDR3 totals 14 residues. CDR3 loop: CATRLVAEFETQYF. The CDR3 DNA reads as TGTGCCACCCGCCTCGTAGCGGAGTTCGAGACCCAGTACTTC.

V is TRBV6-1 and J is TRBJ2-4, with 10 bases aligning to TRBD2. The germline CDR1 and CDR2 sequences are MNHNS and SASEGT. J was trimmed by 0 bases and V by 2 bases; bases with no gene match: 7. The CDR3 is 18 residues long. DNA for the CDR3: TGTGCCAGCAGTGAAAGCGGGGGGGCTTCCAAAGCCAAAAACATTCAGTACTTC. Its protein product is CASSESGGASKAKNIQYF.

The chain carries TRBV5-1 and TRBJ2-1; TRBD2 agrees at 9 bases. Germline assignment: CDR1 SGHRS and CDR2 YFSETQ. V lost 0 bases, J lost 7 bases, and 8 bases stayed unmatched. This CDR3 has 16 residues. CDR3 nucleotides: TGCGCCAGCAGCTTGGAACCCGGGACTAGCTCGAATGAGCAGTTCTTC. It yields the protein CASSLEPGTSSNEQFF.

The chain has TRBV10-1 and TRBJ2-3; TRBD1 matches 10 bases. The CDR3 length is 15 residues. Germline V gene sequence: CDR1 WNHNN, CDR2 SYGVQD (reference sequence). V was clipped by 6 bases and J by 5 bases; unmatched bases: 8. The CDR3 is CASSPGQGKIDTQYF. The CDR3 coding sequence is TGCGCCAGCAGCCCGGGACAGGGGAAGATAGATACGCAGTATTTT.

The CDR3 sequence is CASSLRAGGRTDTQYF. The CDR3 DNA is TGTGCCAGCAGCTTGCGAGCGGGGGGGCGCACAGATACGCAGTATTTT. The V gene is TRBV7-9, the J gene TRBJ2-3; 10 bases agree with TRBD2. The CDR3 loop spans 16 amino acids. Trimming at V came to 3 bases and at J to 1 base, leaving 4 bases not matched to a gene. Germline CDR1 and CDR2: SEHNR and FQNEAQ (reference sequence).

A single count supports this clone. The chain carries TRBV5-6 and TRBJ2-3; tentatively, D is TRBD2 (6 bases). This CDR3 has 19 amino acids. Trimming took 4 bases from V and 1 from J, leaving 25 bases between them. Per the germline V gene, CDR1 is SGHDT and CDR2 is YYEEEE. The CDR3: CASSLEQGTPDWGTDTQYF. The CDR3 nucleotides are TGTGCCAGCAGCCTAGAACAAGGGACTCCCGATTGGGGCACAGATACGCAGTATTTT.

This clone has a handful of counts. The CDR3 DNA reads TGTGCCAGCAGCCCTGGTGGCAGAATCTCCGAGGAGCAGTACGTC. It yields the protein CASSPGGRISEEQYV. The J gene is TRBJ2-7, the V gene TRBV5-4; D is uncertain. The CDR3 contains 15 residues. The V gene's germline CDR1 is SGHNT and CDR2 YYREEE (reference sequence). Trimming removed 4 bases from V and 7 bases from J, with 21 bases in between.

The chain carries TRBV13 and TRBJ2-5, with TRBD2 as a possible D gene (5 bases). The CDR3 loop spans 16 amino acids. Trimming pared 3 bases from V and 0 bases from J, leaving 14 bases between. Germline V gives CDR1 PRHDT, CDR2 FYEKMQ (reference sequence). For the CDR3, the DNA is TGTGCCAGCAGCTTCGCACCGGGGTTGTACCAAGAGACCCAGTACTTC. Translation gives CASSFAPGLYQETQYF.